These 20 T cell receptor beta chains came from one sample sequenced in a study of shared clonotypes between healthy human individuals (dated by TCRdb to between 2020 and 2021). Libraries were made using the immunoSEQ multiplex PCR assay. In TCRdb, the immuneACCESS table is reduced to in-frame sequences with V and J assigned. These tables do not hold every clone; where another copy was compared, an unresolved V gene accounts for under half, and the others remain unexplained. This sample has under 1,100,000 clones in its table, and about 80% of those were observed once. About 1.4% of the sample is in the top ten clones. Sequencing was carried out using memory CD4+ T cells sorted from blood. The cell subset or site label corresponds to: CD45RA-negative fraction. The receptors stem from a man between 18 and 35 years old in good health.

With respect to this clone: The sample carries other DNA sequences with the same CDR3. This chain links TRBV18 with TRBJ1-4; D is perhaps TRBD1 (6 bases). Germline V gene sequence: CDR1 KGHSH, CDR2 LQKENI. Trimming removed 3 bases from V and 4 bases from J, with 12 bases in between. This CDR3 spans 15 amino acids. Written as DNA, the CDR3 is TGTGCCAGCTCACCCCGACAGGACCTTAATGAAAAACTGTTTTTT. It yields the protein CASSPRQDLNEKLFF.

This clone has only one observation. The chain has TRBV7-2 and TRBJ1-5, with TRBD1 as a possible D gene (5 bases). Trimming cost V 1 base and J 3 bases, with 7 bases left between them. Per germline, CDR1 SGHTA and CDR2 FQGNSA. The CDR3 spans 14 residues. CDR3 DNA sequence: TGTGCCAGCAGCTTAGGACAGAACAATCAGCCCCAGCATTTT. Translating gives CASSLGQNNQPQHF. Filled out from reference TRBV7-2 and TRBJ1-5, the complete variable domain reads GAGVSQSPSNKVTEKGKDVELRCDPISGHTALYWYRQSLGQGLEFLIYFQGNSAPDKSGLPSDRFSAERTGGSVSTLTIQRTQQEDSAVYLCASSLGQNNQPQHFGDGTRLSIL.

The gene calls are TRBV5-6 and TRBJ2-3; D unresolved. The CDR3 covers 15 residues. Germline V lookup: CDR1 SGHDT, CDR2 YYEEEE. Trimming removed 4 bases at V and 5 bases at J, with 17 bases between. Here the CDR3 reads CASSHRYLLGDTQYF. The CDR3 nucleotides are TGTGCCAGCAGCCACCGATACCTTCTTGGAGATACGCAGTATTTT.

V gene TRBV5-4 combines with J gene TRBJ2-5; D is perhaps TRBD1 (7 bases). Germline assignment: CDR1 SGHNT and CDR2 YYREEE (reference sequence). V lost 0 bases to trimming and J lost 1 base, with 13 bases between them. The CDR3 has 16 amino acids. The CDR3 region is CASSLEAGGGQETQYF. The CDR3 coding sequence is TGTGCCAGCAGCTTGGAGGCAGGGGGAGGCCAAGAGACCCAGTACTTC.

This clone has just a few counts. This rearrangement joins TRBV7-6 to TRBJ1-5, with 8 bases fitting TRBD1. Germline-derived CDR1 and CDR2 are SGHVS and FNYEAQ. V was pared by 2 bases and J by 2 bases, with 8 bases of the junction left unmatched. The CDR3 runs 17 residues. The CDR3 sequence is CASSLTLTGDGNQPQHF. DNA of the CDR3: TGTGCCAGCAGCTTAACCCTGACAGGGGACGGCAATCAGCCCCAGCATTTT.

In this sample, this clone turned up a few times. The sample has other DNA sequences that encode this CDR3 too. The V gene is TRBV6-6, the J gene TRBJ1-2; D is unclear. Germline CDR1 is MNHNY and CDR2 is SVGAGI (reference sequence). This CDR3 has 12 residues. V was shortened by 2 bases and J by 1 base, with 2 bases between the two germline ends. This chain's CDR3 is CASSYDNYGYTF. In nucleotides, the CDR3 is TGTGCCAGCAGTTACGATAACTATGGCTACACCTTC.

The rearrangement uses TRBV5-4 and TRBJ2-7; D may match TRBD1 or TRBD2 (5 bases each). The CDR3 has 15 amino acids. Trimming removed 4 bases at V and 0 bases at J, with 14 bases between. Looked up from germline, CDR1 is SGHNT and CDR2 is YYREEE (reference sequence). CDR3 DNA: TGTGCCAGCAGCCAGGGACCCCGGAGCTCCTACGAGCAGTACTTC. Translated: CASSQGPRSSYEQYF. The full variable domain, in which reference TRBV5-4 and TRBJ2-7 provide the parts outside the CDR3, is ETGVTQSPTHLIKTRGQQVTLRCSSQSGHNTVSWYQQALGQGPQFIFQYYREEENGRGNFPPRFSGLQFPNYSSELNVNALELDDSALYLCASSQGPRSSYEQYFGPGTRLTVT.

A single count supports this clone. The genes are TRBV7-9 and TRBJ2-7; TRBD1 is a possible D gene (7 bases). The V end lost 1 base, the J end lost 6 bases, and 10 bases lay between the germline ends. There are 13 residues in the CDR3. Looked up from germline, CDR1 is SEHNR and CDR2 is FQNEAQ (reference sequence). CDR3 DNA: TGTGCCAGCAGCTTAGACAGGGGAGGCGAGCAGTACTTC. It yields the protein CASSLDRGGEQYF.

The gene calls are TRBV6-5 and TRBJ2-7; 7 bases match TRBD1. This CDR3 spans 14 amino acids. The ends lost 4 bases at V and 0 bases at J; junction bases unmatched: 3. Germline V CDR1 and CDR2: MNHEY, SVGAGI. The CDR3 loop reads CASSSDRASYEQYF. The CDR3 DNA reads TGTGCCAGCAGTTCCGACAGGGCCTCCTACGAGCAGTACTTC.

The chain combines TRBV11-2 with TRBJ2-5, with 10 bases matching TRBD2. The CDR3 is 16 amino acids. The junction had 8 bases not matched to a gene; V was cut back by 2 bases and J by 5 bases. Germline V gene data show CDR1 as SGHAT and CDR2 as FQNNGV. The CDR3 DNA is TGTGCCAGCAGCTTATTTCCTAGCGGGAGTCTGGAGACCCAGTACTTC. Its protein product is CASSLFPSGSLETQYF.

The chain links TRBV6-1 to TRBJ1-2, with unresolved D. In germline, CDR1 is MNHNS, CDR2 SASEGT. Trimming stripped 1 base from V and 7 bases from J, with 13 bases between. The length of the CDR3 is 14 residues. DNA for the CDR3: TGTGCCAGCAGTGAAGTGGGGTTGGCAGGTGGCTACACCTTC. Translating gives CASSEVGLAGGYTF.

The chain carries TRBV2 and TRBJ1-1; D is perhaps TRBD1 (5 bases). The CDR3 runs to 14 residues. Trimming removed 6 bases from V and 1 base from J, with 12 bases in between. In germline, CDR1 is SNHLY, CDR2 FYNNEI. CDR3 DNA: TGTGCCAGCAGAGGAAGGGGCAAGAACACTGAAGCTTTCTTT. This encodes CASRGRGKNTEAFF.

As to this clone: Mismatch with germline at one junction end may stem from a read error. The V gene is TRBV7-7, the J gene TRBJ2-1; D remains ambiguous. The CDR3 runs 13 residues. The germline CDR1 and CDR2 sequences are SSHAT and FNYEAQ (reference sequence). CDR3 in amino acids: CASSPTNSDEQFF. The CDR3 DNA follows: TGTGCTAGCAGCCCGACGAATTCCGATGAGCAGTTCTTC.

The table lists this clone with a few counts. The chain is built from TRBV7-9 and TRBJ2-5; possible D gene TRBD2, 6 bases. Germline lookup yields CDR1 SEHNR and CDR2 FQNEAQ (reference sequence). The CDR3 totals 15 residues. Trimming left V 5 bases short and J 4 bases short, with 17 bases between. CDR3 amino acids: CASSERRGKRETQYF. The CDR3, as DNA: TGTGCCAGCAGCGAAAGGCGGGGTAAAAGAGAGACCCAGTACTTC.

Points on this clone: A junction boundary mismatches the germline segment, possibly from a read error. The chain links TRBV10-3 to TRBJ2-7; D possibly corresponds to TRBD2 (6 bases). CDR3 length: 14 amino acids. The germline CDR1 and CDR2 sequences are ENHRY and SYGVKD. In DNA form, the CDR3 reads TGTGCCAGCAGTACTAGCTGGGGAGGCTACGAGCAGTACTTC. It is translated as CASSTSWGGYEQYF.

The chain is built from TRBV5-1 and TRBJ2-3; D is unresolved. Germline V gene data show CDR1 as SGHRS and CDR2 as YFSETQ. The CDR3 sequence is 15 residues long. V was pared by 3 bases and J by 0 bases, with 11 bases between. The CDR3 region has the DNA TGCGCCAGCAGCTCCCAAGAGCCTAGCACAGATACGCAGTATTTT. This codes for CASSSQEPSTDTQYF.

The chain carries TRBV28 and TRBJ2-2, with D possibly being TRBD1 or TRBD2 (5 bases each). Trimming stripped 5 bases from V and 4 bases from J, with 11 bases between. Germline-derived CDR1 and CDR2 are MDHEN and SYDVKM. The CDR3 spans 14 residues. Here the CDR3 DNA reads TGTGCCAGCAGTACTAGTGGGGGCACCGGGGAGCTGTTTTTT. Translated: CASSTSGGTGELFF.

The genes are TRBV5-1 and TRBJ2-7; D is possibly TRBD2 (5 bases). Trimming took off 2 bases at V and 0 bases at J, with 12 bases between the two ends. CDR3 length: 15 amino acids. The germline V gene encodes CDR1 SGHRS and CDR2 YFSETQ. In DNA form, the CDR3 reads TGCGCCAGCAGCTTTGGCGGGCTAAGCTCCTACGAGCAGTACTTC. Encoded protein: CASSFGGLSSYEQYF.

The chain couples TRBV5-4 to TRBJ2-1; the D is unclear. This CDR3 is built from 13 residues. Germline loops: CDR1 SGHNT, CDR2 YYREEE (reference sequence). The ends were cut back, 3 bases at V and 5 bases at J, with 9 bases in the middle. CDR3 residues: CASSSSSNNEQFF. The CDR3, as DNA: TGTGCCAGCAGCTCATCAAGTAACAATGAGCAGTTCTTC.

This clone appeared a few times. This chain connects TRBV4-3 to TRBJ2-6; 10 nucleotides agree with TRBD2. The germline gives CDR1 LGHNA, CDR2 YSLEER. The CDR3 is 19 amino acids. V shed 4 bases and J 0 bases; nucleotides not matched to a gene: 9. CDR3 bases: TGCGCCAGCAGCCCGACGTCACTAGCGGGATCCTCTGGGGCCAACGTCCTGACTTTC. Encoded protein: CASSPTSLAGSSGANVLTF.